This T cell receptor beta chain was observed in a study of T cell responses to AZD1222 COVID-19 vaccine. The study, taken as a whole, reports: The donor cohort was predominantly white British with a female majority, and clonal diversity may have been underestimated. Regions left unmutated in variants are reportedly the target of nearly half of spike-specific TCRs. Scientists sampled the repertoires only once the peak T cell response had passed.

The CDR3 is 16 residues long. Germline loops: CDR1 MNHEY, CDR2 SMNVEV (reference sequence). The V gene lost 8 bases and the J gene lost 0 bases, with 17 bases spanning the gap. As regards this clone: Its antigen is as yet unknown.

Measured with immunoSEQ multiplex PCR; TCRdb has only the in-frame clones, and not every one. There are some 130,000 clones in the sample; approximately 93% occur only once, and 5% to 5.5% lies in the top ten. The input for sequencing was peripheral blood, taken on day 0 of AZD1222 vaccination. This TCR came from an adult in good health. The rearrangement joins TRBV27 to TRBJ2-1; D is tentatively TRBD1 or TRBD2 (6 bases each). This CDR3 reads CASSLRGRSSYNEQFF. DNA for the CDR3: TGTGCCAGCTCCCTGAGGGGGAGGAGCTCCTACAATGAGCAGTTCTTC.